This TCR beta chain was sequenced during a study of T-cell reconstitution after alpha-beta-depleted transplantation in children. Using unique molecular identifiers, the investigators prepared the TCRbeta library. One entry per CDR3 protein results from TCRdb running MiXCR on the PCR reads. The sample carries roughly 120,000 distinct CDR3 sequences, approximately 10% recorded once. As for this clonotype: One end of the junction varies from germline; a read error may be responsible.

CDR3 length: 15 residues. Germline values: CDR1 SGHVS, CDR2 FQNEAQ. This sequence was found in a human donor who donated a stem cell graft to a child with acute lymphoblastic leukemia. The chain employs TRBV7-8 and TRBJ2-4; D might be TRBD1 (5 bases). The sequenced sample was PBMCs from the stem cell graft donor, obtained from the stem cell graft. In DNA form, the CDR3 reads TGTGCCAGCAGCTCCCAGGGATATGGCAAAAACAGTCAGTACTTC. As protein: CASSSQGYGKNSQYF.